One and the same sample provided the 28 T cell receptor beta chains below, sequenced in a study of blood T cell repertoires in COVID-19 (dated by TCRdb to 2018 to 2021). The receptor library was made with the immunoSEQ multiplex PCR assay. TCRdb provides this immuneACCESS table in a form limited to in-frame rearrangements. Some clones are lacking; in checked studies, under half of them reflect an unresolved V gene, and why the rest are absent is not known. The sample table contains over 15,000 clones; only one count was recorded for about 91% of them. Approximately 12% of the sample is in the top ten clones. Sequenced input: peripheral blood. All receptors come from a human donor in a cohort sampled during active COVID-19.

This chain joins TRBV6-5 and TRBJ2-3, with D maybe TRBD2 (6 bases). The length of the CDR3 is 15 residues. Germline CDR1 and CDR2: MNHEY and SVGAGI. V shed 3 bases and J shed 6 bases, with 16 bases lying between them. CDR3 sequence: CASSYAISGADTQYF. In DNA, the CDR3 is TGTGCCAGCAGTTATGCTATATCGGGAGCGGATACGCAGTATTTT.

This rearrangement joins TRBV5-1 to TRBJ2-2, with TRBD2 matching over 8 bases. This CDR3 contains 16 residues. Per the germline V gene, CDR1 is SGHRS and CDR2 is YFSETQ. V lost 5 bases and J lost 4; bases outside the gene matches: 10. CDR3: CASSPTTSAGTGELFF. In DNA, the CDR3 is TGCGCCAGCAGTCCCACGACTAGCGCGGGCACCGGGGAGCTGTTTTTT.

This clone showed up just a few times. V gene TRBV7-8 combines with J gene TRBJ1-6, with D possibly matching TRBD1 (5 bases). CDR1 and CDR2 (germline): SGHVS, FQNEAQ. The CDR3 runs 14 residues. V was clipped by 5 bases and J by 10 bases, with 15 bases between them. The CDR3 here is CASSLPGQQSPLHF. The CDR3 DNA follows: TGTGCCAGCAGCCTCCCCGGACAACAATCACCCCTCCACTTT.

By sample fraction, this clone is medium-sized (0.01 to 0.1%). The chain combines TRBV11-2 with TRBJ1-5, with D unclear. V was pared by 1 base and J by 6 bases, with 10 bases between. The length of the CDR3 is 14 residues. Germline loops: CDR1 SGHAT, CDR2 FQNNGV. CDR3 residues: CASSLGGGRQPQHF. The CDR3 region has the DNA TGTGCCAGCAGCTTAGGGGGAGGTCGTCAGCCCCAGCATTTT.

The chain has TRBV5-4 and TRBJ2-7; tentatively, D is TRBD1 (5 bases). V was shortened by 0 bases and J by 4 bases, with 11 bases between the two germline ends. This CDR3 has 14 amino acids. Germline CDR1 and CDR2: SGHNT and YYREEE (reference sequence). CDR3 sequence: CASSLAPGPYEQYF. The CDR3 DNA reads TGTGCCAGCAGCTTGGCACCAGGGCCTTACGAGCAGTACTTC.

J is TRBJ2-7 and V is TRBV5-1, with TRBD2 matching over 7 bases. The germline CDR1 and CDR2 sequences are SGHRS and YFSETQ. The CDR3 runs to 15 residues. Germline trimming cut 0 bases from V and 3 bases from J; bases unmatched to any gene: 6. CDR3 nucleotides: TGCGCCAGCAGCTTGGGTCCTAGCGGTATCTACGAGCAGTACTTC. Residues: CASSLGPSGIYEQYF.

In DNA, the CDR3 is TGTGCCAGCAGTTTACCAGGTTCGGGACAGCCCCAGCATTTT. Protein sequence: CASSLPGSGQPQHF. The chain is built from TRBV28 and TRBJ1-5, with no clear D. V lost 2 bases and J 7 bases, leaving 12 bases between the germline ends. From germline, CDR1 is MDHEN and CDR2 SYDVKM. The CDR3 contains 14 residues.

This chain uses TRBV24-1 with TRBJ1-4; unclear D gene. From germline, CDR1 is KGHDR and CDR2 SFDVKD. V lost 3 bases and J lost 8, with 18 bases in between. The CDR3 totals 16 residues. CDR3: CATSDARPGEGEKLFF. The CDR3 coding sequence is TGTGCCACCAGTGATGCGAGGCCCGGGGAAGGGGAAAAACTGTTTTTT.

This rearrangement joins TRBV24-1 to TRBJ2-3; 12 bases line up with TRBD1. J lost 5 bases, V lost 8 bases, and 19 bases had no gene match. The CDR3 contains 19 residues. CDR1 and CDR2 (germline): KGHDR, SFDVKD. CDR3 sequence reads: CATILDTPGQGAVRDTQYF. In DNA form, the CDR3 reads TGTGCCACCATCCTTGACACCCCGGGACAGGGGGCGGTTAGAGATACGCAGTATTTT.

The count of this clone is one. The chain carries TRBV28 and TRBJ1-5; the D gene is possibly TRBD1 (5 bases). From germline, CDR1 is MDHEN and CDR2 SYDVKM. The CDR3 contains 13 residues. V lost 8 bases to trimming and J lost 3 bases, with 11 bases between them. The CDR3 DNA sequence: TGTGCCAGCGGTGGGGGGATCAATCAGCCCCAGCATTTT. It encodes CASGGGINQPQHF.

The V gene is TRBV6-6, the J gene TRBJ2-2; 8 positions agree with TRBD1. The CDR3 runs to 16 residues. Germline V gene lookup returns CDR1 MNHNY and CDR2 SVGAGI (reference sequence). V gave up 5 bases and J gave up 6 bases; unmatched junction bases: 11. CDR3 coding DNA: TGTGCCAGCAGTACCCCGGGACAGGTCTTAGCCGGGGAGCTGTTTTTT. Its translation is CASSTPGQVLAGELFF.

The chain carries TRBV11-3 and TRBJ2-2; TRBD1 matches at 7 bases. CDR3 length equals 16 residues. Germline V gene sequence: CDR1 SGHNT, CDR2 YENEEA. J gave up 0 bases and V 8 bases, and 9 bases lay outside the gene matches. In DNA, the CDR3 is TGTGCCAGCCGAGGGGGCGCCGACCCGAACACCGGGGAGCTGTTTTTT. Its translation: CASRGGADPNTGELFF. Combining the CDR3 with reference TRBV11-3 and TRBJ2-2 gives the whole variable domain EAGVVQSPRYKIIEKKQPVAFWCNPISGHNTLYWYLQNLGQGPELLIRYENEEAVDDSQLPKDRFSAERLKGVDSTLKIQPAELGDSAVYLCASRGGADPNTGELFFGEGSRLTVL.

The chain couples TRBV2 to TRBJ2-2; TRBD1 matches 8 bases. This CDR3 region has 14 residues. CDR1 and CDR2 from the germline V gene are SNHLY and FYNNEI. The ends lost 7 bases at V and 13 bases at J; junction bases unmatched: 14. CDR3 protein: CASKDRGTYPVLFF. CDR3 in DNA: TGTGCCAGCAAAGACAGGGGTACTTACCCGGTGCTGTTTTTT.

J is TRBJ2-3 and V is TRBV19; TRBD2 is a possible D gene (6 bases). The CDR3 runs to 16 residues. With 10 bases removed from V and 0 bases from J, the gap between germline ends came to 20 bases. Germline V gene sequence: CDR1 LNHDA, CDR2 SQIVND (reference sequence). The CDR3 nucleotides are TGTGCCACAGAAGACGGGGACTCGACGAGCACAGATACGCAGTATTTT. Its translation is CATEDGDSTSTDTQYF.

The gene calls are TRBV3-1 (or the pseudogene TRBV3-2) and TRBJ2-7, with unresolved D. In germline, CDR1 is LGHDT, CDR2 YNNKEL (reference sequence). The CDR3 has 15 residues. Trimming pared 1 base from V and 3 bases from J, leaving 13 bases between. The CDR3 DNA reads TGTGCCAGCAGCCAAGGGGCACGTAGGAACTACGAGCAGTACTTC. Amino acid sequence: CASSQGARRNYEQYF.

The chain links TRBV18 to TRBJ1-4; maybe TRBD1 (5 bases). V was clipped by 4 bases and J by 1 base, with 7 bases between them. CDR3 length: 14 amino acids. The V gene's germline CDR1 is KGHSH and CDR2 LQKENI. The CDR3 DNA reads TGTGCCAGCTCACTCGACAGAACTAATGAAAAACTGTTTTTT. Translation: CASSLDRTNEKLFF. Using reference TRBV18 and TRBJ1-4 for the parts outside the CDR3, the full variable domain is NAGVMQNPRHLVRRRGQEARLRCSPMKGHSHVYWYRQLPEEGLKFMVYLQKENIIDESGMPKERFSAEFPKEGPSILRIQQVVRGDSAAYFCASSLDRTNEKLFFGSGTQLSVL.

The rearrangement links TRBV7-2 to TRBJ2-7; tentatively, D is TRBD1 (6 bases). The CDR3 spans 13 residues. CDR1 is SGHTA and CDR2 is FQGNSA in the germline V gene. V lost 5 bases and J lost 2, with 10 bases in between. CDR3 sequence reads: CASSPWGPYEQYF. As DNA, the CDR3 is TGTGCCAGCAGCCCCTGGGGGCCCTACGAGCAGTACTTC. The full variable domain, its missing parts supplied by reference TRBV7-2 and TRBJ2-7, is GAGVSQSPSNKVTEKGKDVELRCDPISGHTALYWYRQSLGQGLEFLIYFQGNSAPDKSGLPSDRFSAERTGGSVSTLTIQRTQQEDSAVYLCASSPWGPYEQYFGPGTRLTVT.

This chain uses TRBV2 with TRBJ1-2, with D tentatively TRBD1 (5 bases). V lost 8 bases, J lost 4 bases, and 14 bases lay in between. There are 13 residues in the CDR3. Germline V gene lookup returns CDR1 SNHLY and CDR2 FYNNEI. The CDR3 region has the DNA TGTGCCAGCGGGGGAGGGGTCGTCTATGGCTACACCTTC. Translation: CASGGGVVYGYTF.

This clone was counted once. The chain uses TRBV5-1 and TRBJ2-7; 8 positions match TRBD1. Germline lookup yields CDR1 SGHRS and CDR2 YFSETQ. Trimming took 4 bases from V and 6 from J; bases not matched to a gene: 9. The CDR3 has 14 amino acids. The CDR3 bases are TGCGCCAGCAGCCCTCAGACAGGGGTCGCCGAGCAGTACTTC. Protein product: CASSPQTGVAEQYF.

The CDR3 protein is CASRPTGSGYTF. Here the CDR3 DNA reads TGTGCCAGCAGACCCACAGGGAGCGGCTACACCTTC. The chain has TRBV6-5 and TRBJ1-2; TRBD1 might be the D (6 bases). V was pared by 6 bases and J by 8 bases, with 13 bases between. The CDR3 contains 12 residues. Germline V gene sequence: CDR1 MNHEY, CDR2 SVGAGI.

The rearrangement uses TRBV28 and TRBJ2-1; possible D gene TRBD1, 6 bases. The CDR3 has 16 amino acids. The V gene lost 3 bases and the J gene lost 5 bases, with 17 bases spanning the gap. Germline V lookup: CDR1 MDHEN, CDR2 SYDVKM. DNA for the CDR3: TGTGCCAGCAGTTTTCAAACAGGGTCAGGGAACAATGAGCAGTTCTTC. Protein: CASSFQTGSGNNEQFF.

The chain carries TRBV7-2 and TRBJ1-4; D possibly corresponds to TRBD1 (6 bases). V lost 1 base and J 4 bases, leaving 10 bases between the germline ends. Germline V gene sequence: CDR1 SGHTA, CDR2 FQGNSA. The CDR3 sequence is 15 residues long. Here the CDR3 reads CASSLVTGSNEKLFF. The CDR3 nucleotides read TGTGCCAGCAGCTTAGTTACAGGGAGTAATGAAAAACTGTTTTTT.

The rearrangement uses TRBV2 and TRBJ1-1; the D gene is possibly TRBD1 (6 bases). Germline CDR1 SNHLY, CDR2 FYNNEI. The CDR3 length is 14 residues. With 4 bases removed from V and 1 base from J, the gap between germline ends came to 10 bases. The CDR3 here is CASSVRTENTEAFF. For the CDR3, the DNA is TGTGCCAGCAGTGTCCGGACAGAGAACACTGAAGCTTTCTTT.

With regard to this clone: Within the sample, other DNA sequences also encode this same CDR3. The rearrangement joins TRBV5-1 to TRBJ1-5; D may be TRBD1 (6 bases). V lost 1 base to trimming and J lost 7 bases, with 21 bases between them. The length of the CDR3 is 17 residues. The V gene's germline CDR1 is SGHRS and CDR2 YFSETQ. The CDR3 loop reads CASSLNPTGAGGQPQHF. In DNA form, the CDR3 reads TGCGCCAGCAGCTTGAATCCGACAGGAGCGGGGGGGCAGCCCCAGCATTTT.

A few counts support this clone. This chain joins TRBV2 and TRBJ1-4; D might be TRBD1 (5 bases). V was cut by 0 bases and J by 10 bases, with 15 bases left in between. The CDR3 extends over 15 amino acids. Germline CDR1 reads SNHLY; CDR2 reads FYNNEI. This CDR3 reads CASSEAKGRLGKLFF. The CDR3 DNA is TGTGCCAGCAGTGAAGCGAAGGGGCGGCTCGGAAAACTGTTTTTT.

This sequence joins TRBV11-2 and TRBJ2-5, with TRBD1 matching 9 bases. This CDR3 contains 16 residues. Germline V CDR1 and CDR2: SGHAT, FQNNGV. The ends lost 5 bases at V and 5 bases at J; junction bases unmatched: 12. This chain's CDR3 is CASSPTYRGLGETQYF. CDR3 in DNA: TGTGCCAGCAGCCCAACTTACAGGGGGCTAGGGGAGACCCAGTACTTC.

This clone appeared a single time. The rearrangement uses TRBV18 and TRBJ2-1; D unresolved. With 4 bases removed from V and 3 bases from J, the gap between germline ends came to 4 bases. The CDR3 is made up of 12 amino acids. CDR1 and CDR2 from the germline V gene are KGHSH and LQKENI. The CDR3 spells CASSLGYNEQFF. The CDR3 nucleotides read TGTGCCAGCTCACTCGGCTACAATGAGCAGTTCTTC. The complete variable domain, with remaining parts taken from reference TRBV18 and TRBJ2-1, reads NAGVMQNPRHLVRRRGQEARLRCSPMKGHSHVYWYRQLPEEGLKFMVYLQKENIIDESGMPKERFSAEFPKEGPSILRIQQVVRGDSAAYFCASSLGYNEQFFGPGTRLTVL.

V and J are TRBV29-1 and TRBJ2-1; D might be TRBD2 (7 bases). Germline V gene sequence: CDR1 SQVTM, CDR2 ANQGSEA. Between the trimmed V and J ends, which lost 7 bases and 0 bases, there was a span of 22 bases. This CDR3 contains 17 residues. The CDR3 bases are TGCAGCGCCGCTGGGGGGGGGACAAGAAGCTCCTACAATGAGCAGTTCTTC. Its translation is CSAAGGGTRSSYNEQFF.